This TCR beta chain was identified in a study of blood T cell repertoires in COVID-19. Study in general: In each case, the material was cDNA or gDNA derived from T cells, B-cell-depleted T cells, or PBMCs.

As handled by the study authors: Reference gene primer amplification yielded estimated nucleated cell counts. Clones were read by immunoSEQ multiplex PCR, and TCRdb kept only the in-frame ones, dropping some. V, J and clone size are those of that table, while D and trimming were read from the DNA. The repertoire consists of more than 200,000 clones, with 70% to 90% occurring once and the leading ten covering approximately 11%. The CDR3 length is 14 residues. Trimming took 0 bases from V and 1 from J, leaving 6 bases between them. Germline CDR1 and CDR2: SGHRS and YFSETQ. The chain couples TRBV5-1 to TRBJ2-3; D gene ambiguous. Sequencing used PBMCs or T cells enriched from blood (not recorded which). This TCR came from a man younger than 45 who had recovered from COVID-19. The CDR3 bases are TGCGCCAGCAGCTTGGTCGAGGGCACAGATACGCAGTATTTT. This codes for CASSLVEGTDTQYF.